This T cell receptor beta chain was found in a study of blood T cell repertoires in COVID-19. Overall study: Donors in the United States, Italy and Spain gave samples during acute or convalescent COVID-19. T cells, B-cell-depleted T cells, or PBMCs provided the cDNA or gDNA that served as material.

The Seattle patients, enrolled during active infection, were followed longitudinally. V was cut by 4 bases and J by 0 bases, with 13 bases left in between. The V gene's germline CDR1 is GTSNPN and CDR2 SVGIG (reference sequence). This CDR3 region has 15 residues. Per the study methods: Amplifying reference gene primers gave estimates of nucleated cell counts. Profiled with immunoSEQ multiplex PCR; TCRdb holds only in-frame clones, not every one. V and J calls plus clone size are reproduced from that table; the DNA served to infer D and trimming. The table has about 300,000 clones, 80% to 95% seen once.

The receptor's source is a woman aged 25 to 45 with COVID-19, enrolled during active disease. The chain has TRBV30 and TRBJ1-3, with D possibly TRBD1 on 6 matching bases. Sequencing was carried out using peripheral blood. The CDR3 DNA reads TGTGCCTGGAATCAGGGGACTACCTCTGGAAACACCATATATTTT. Its protein product is CAWNQGTTSGNTIYF.